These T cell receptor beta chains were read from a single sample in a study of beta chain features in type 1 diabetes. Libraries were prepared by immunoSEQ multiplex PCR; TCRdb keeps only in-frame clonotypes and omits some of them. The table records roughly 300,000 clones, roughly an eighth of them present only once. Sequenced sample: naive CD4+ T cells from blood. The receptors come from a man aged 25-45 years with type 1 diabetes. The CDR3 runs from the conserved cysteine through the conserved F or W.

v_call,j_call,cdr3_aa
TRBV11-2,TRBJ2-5,CASSFGFSHNQETQYF
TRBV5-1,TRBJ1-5,CASSWDSDQPQHF
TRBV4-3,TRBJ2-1,CASSQGLAGGSSNNEQFF
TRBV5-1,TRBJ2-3,CASSLPLAPDTQYF
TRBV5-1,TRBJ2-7,CASSLVPREKGYEQYF
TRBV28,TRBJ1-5,CASSTGARLTAQHF
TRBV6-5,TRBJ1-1,CASSYSAGKVDTEAFF
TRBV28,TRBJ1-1,CASSLQGPWTEAFF
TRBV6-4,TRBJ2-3,CASSDSASGFPDTQYF
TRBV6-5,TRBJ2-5,CATLEVETQYF
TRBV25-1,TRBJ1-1,CASIMSGNTEAFF
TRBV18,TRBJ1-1,CASSPSQGQLNTEAFF
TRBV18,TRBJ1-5,CASSLGVMNNQPQHF
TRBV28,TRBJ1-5,CASSLGQPQHF
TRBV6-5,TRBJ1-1,CASSKSSTEAFF
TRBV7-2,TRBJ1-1,CASSLSSDQFEAFF
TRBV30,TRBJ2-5,CAWSPQGPGTQYF
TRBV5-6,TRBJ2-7,CASSSTGFDYEQYF
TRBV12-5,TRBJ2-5,CASGLNTGQETQYF
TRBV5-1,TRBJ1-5,CASSWQGGSNQPQHF
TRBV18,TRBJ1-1,CASSPLDRANTEAFF
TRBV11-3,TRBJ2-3,CASSLGQNTDTQYF
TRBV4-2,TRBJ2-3,CASSKRVGTGGVGGTDTQYF
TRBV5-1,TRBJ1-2,CASSLQGEPNYGYTF
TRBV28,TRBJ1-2,CASSARRQGYTF
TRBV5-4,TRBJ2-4,CASSPAGSLAKNIQYF
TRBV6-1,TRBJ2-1,CASTYLPLHEQFF
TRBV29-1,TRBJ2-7,CSVGSTLSYEQYF
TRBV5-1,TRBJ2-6,CASSLAGGSSRGANVLTF
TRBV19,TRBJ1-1,CASKEAGVDMNTEAFF
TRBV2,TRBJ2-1,CAGSGTSDFNEQFF
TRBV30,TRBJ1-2,CAWSRGGIRGYTF
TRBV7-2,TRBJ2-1,CASRSLAGPSSYNEQFF
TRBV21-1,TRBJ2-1,CASSNGTQPFTYNEQFF
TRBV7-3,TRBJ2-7,CASSPGYSSYEQYF
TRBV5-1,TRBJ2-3,CASSLKDSSTDTQYF
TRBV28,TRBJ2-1,CASSLGTSGRSEQFF
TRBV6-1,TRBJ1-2,CASRGQANYGYTF
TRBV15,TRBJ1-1,CATSSGQGNTEAFF
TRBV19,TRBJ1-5,CASSIGRAAQPQHF
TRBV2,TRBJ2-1,CASSVVQGLPTQFF
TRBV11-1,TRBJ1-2,CASSLATDGYTF
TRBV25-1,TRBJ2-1,CASTYSGTVHNEQFF